Sequencing of this TCR beta chain was carried out in a study of blood T cell repertoires in COVID-19. Overall study context: Samples taken during acute and convalescent COVID-19 were collected in the United States, Italy and Spain.

Looked up from germline, CDR1 is GTSNPN and CDR2 is SVGIG (reference sequence). This CDR3 is 14 amino acids long. The V and J ends lost 2 bases and 1 base respectively, with 8 bases between them. In the original processing: Reference gene primer amplification gave nucleated cell count estimates. The repertoire was sequenced with immunoSEQ multiplex PCR; TCRdb's copy has only in-frame clones and lacks some. That table gives V, J and clone size, and the DNA gave D and trimming. Of around 88,000 clones listed, about 85% were seen once; the top ten hold about 10%. The receptor was isolated from an elderly woman with acute or convalescent COVID-19. The sample was peripheral blood. The chain is built from TRBV30 and TRBJ1-4; D gene ambiguous. CDR3 sequence reads: CAWSIGGTNEKLFF. The CDR3 region has the DNA TGTGCCTGGAGTATCGGTGGAACTAATGAAAAACTGTTTTTT.